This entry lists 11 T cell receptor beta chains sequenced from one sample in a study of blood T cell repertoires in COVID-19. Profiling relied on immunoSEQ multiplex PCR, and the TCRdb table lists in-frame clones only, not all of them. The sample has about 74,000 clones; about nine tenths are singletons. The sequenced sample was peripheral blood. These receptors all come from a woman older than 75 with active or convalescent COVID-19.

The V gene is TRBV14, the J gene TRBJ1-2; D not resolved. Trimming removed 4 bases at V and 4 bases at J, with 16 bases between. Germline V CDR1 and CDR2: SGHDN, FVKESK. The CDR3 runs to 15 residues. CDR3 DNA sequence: TGTGCCAGCAGCCTCCTAGAGTCCCGAGGCTATGGCTACACCTTC. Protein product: CASSLLESRGYGYTF.

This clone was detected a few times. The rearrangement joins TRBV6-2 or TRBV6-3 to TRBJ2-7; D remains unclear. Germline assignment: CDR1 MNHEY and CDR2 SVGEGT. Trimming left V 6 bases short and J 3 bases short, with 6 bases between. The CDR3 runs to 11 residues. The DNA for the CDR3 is TGTGCCAGCAGCAACTTCTACGAGCAGTACTTC. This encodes CASSNFYEQYF.

In DNA form, the CDR3 reads TGTGCCAGTAGTTGGGCCCCGGACAGCTATGGCTACACCTTC. Translated: CASSWAPDSYGYTF. The rearrangement uses TRBV19 and TRBJ1-2, with TRBD1 as a possible D gene (6 bases). This CDR3 has 14 amino acids. The ends were cut back, 5 bases at V and 4 bases at J, with 14 bases in the middle. Germline V gene data show CDR1 as LNHDA and CDR2 as SQIVND (reference sequence).

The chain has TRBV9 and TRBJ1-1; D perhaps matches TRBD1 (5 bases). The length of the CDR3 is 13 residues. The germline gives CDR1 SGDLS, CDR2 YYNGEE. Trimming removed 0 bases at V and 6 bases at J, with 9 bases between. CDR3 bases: TGTGCCAGCAGCGTAGTGGGGGGGTCTGAAGCTTTCTTT. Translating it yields CASSVVGGSEAFF.

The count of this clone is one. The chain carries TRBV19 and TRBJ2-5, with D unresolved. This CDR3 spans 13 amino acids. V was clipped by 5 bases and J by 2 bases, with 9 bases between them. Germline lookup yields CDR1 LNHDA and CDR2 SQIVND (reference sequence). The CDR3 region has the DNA TGTGCCAGTAGTCGAACAGAGCAAGAGACCCAGTACTTC. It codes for CASSRTEQETQYF.

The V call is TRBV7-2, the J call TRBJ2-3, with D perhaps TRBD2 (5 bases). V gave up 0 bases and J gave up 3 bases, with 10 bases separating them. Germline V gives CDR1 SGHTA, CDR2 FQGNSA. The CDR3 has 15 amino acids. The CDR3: CASSLALGGTDTQYF. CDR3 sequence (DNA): TGTGCCAGCAGCTTAGCACTAGGCGGGACAGATACGCAGTATTTT. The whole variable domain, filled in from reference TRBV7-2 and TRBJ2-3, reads GAGVSQSPSNKVTEKGKDVELRCDPISGHTALYWYRQSLGQGLEFLIYFQGNSAPDKSGLPSDRFSAERTGGSVSTLTIQRTQQEDSAVYLCASSLALGGTDTQYFGPGTRLTVL.

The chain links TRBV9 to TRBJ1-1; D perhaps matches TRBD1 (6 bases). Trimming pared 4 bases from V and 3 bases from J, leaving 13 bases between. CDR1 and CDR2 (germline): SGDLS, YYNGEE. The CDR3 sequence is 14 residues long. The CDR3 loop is CASSPADRYTEAFF. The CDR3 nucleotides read TGTGCCAGCAGCCCTGCGGACAGATACACTGAAGCTTTCTTT.

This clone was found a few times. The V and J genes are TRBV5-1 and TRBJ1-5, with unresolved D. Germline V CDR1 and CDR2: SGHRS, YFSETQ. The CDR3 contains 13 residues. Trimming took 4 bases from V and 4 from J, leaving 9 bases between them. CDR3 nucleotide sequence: TGCGCCAGCAGCGCGGCGGGGAATCAGCCCCAGCATTTT. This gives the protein CASSAAGNQPQHF.

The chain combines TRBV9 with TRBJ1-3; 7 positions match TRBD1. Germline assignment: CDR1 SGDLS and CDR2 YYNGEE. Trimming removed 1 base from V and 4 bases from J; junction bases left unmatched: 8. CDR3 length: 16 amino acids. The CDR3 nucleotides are TGTGCCAGCAGCGTATTCCAACAGGGGTGCGGAAACACCATATATTTT. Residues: CASSVFQQGCGNTIYF.

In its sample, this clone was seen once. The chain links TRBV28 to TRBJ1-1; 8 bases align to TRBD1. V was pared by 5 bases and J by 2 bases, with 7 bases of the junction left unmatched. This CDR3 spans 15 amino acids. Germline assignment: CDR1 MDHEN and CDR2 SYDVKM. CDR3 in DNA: TGTGCCAGCAGTGATACAGGGGGACCCAACACTGAAGCTTTCTTT. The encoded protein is CASSDTGGPNTEAFF.

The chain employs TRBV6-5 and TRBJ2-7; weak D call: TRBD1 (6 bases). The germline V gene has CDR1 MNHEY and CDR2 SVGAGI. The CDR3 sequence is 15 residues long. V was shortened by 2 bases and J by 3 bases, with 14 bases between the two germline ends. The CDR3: CASSYVGQGNYEQYF. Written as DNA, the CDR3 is TGTGCCAGCAGTTACGTGGGGCAGGGGAACTACGAGCAGTACTTC.